A single sample gave rise to the 28 T cell receptor beta chains below, sequenced in a study of cytomegalovirus exposure and HLA in healthy donors. The PCR contained 60 Vbeta and 13 Jbeta primers. The data were produced by immunoSEQ multiplex PCR, yet TCRdb's version contains in-frame clones alone and is incomplete. The data hold approximately 210,000 clones, with more than 75% observed a single time. The specimen sequenced was PBMCs. The origin of the receptors is a man aged 35 to 55 in good health and CMV-seropositive.

This clone turned up a few times. The chain employs TRBV2 and TRBJ2-1; 11 bases match TRBD2. There are 16 residues in the CDR3. With 6 bases clipped from V and 0 bases from J, the junction kept 4 bases outside the gene matches. Germline V gives CDR1 SNHLY, CDR2 FYNNEI. CDR3 sequence (DNA): TGTGCCAGCAGCTCAACTAGCGGGAGCTCCTACAATGAGCAGTTCTTC. Its translation is CASSSTSGSSYNEQFF.

This clone was seen more than once but under ten times. The gene calls are TRBV7-9 and TRBJ1-2; D might be TRBD1 (6 bases). The CDR3 runs to 13 residues. CDR1 and CDR2 from the germline V gene are SEHNR and FQNEAQ (reference sequence). Trimming removed 4 bases at V and 2 bases at J, with 8 bases between. DNA of the CDR3: TGTGCCAGCAGCTCAACAGGGAACTATGGCTACACCTTC. This sequence encodes CASSSTGNYGYTF.

The chain has TRBV11-2 and TRBJ2-5, with 13 bases that match TRBD2. CDR3 length equals 17 residues. CDR1 and CDR2 from the germline V gene are SGHAT and FQNNGV. V was pared by 5 bases and J by 5 bases, with 11 bases of the junction left unmatched. CDR3 sequence: CASSPGTSGMKSETQYF. As DNA, the CDR3 is TGTGCCAGCAGCCCGGGGACTAGCGGGATGAAGTCGGAGACCCAGTACTTC.

In its sample, this clone was seen a few times. The J gene is TRBJ2-3, the V gene TRBV5-8; 9 bases are a match to TRBD2. The V and J ends lost 2 bases and 6 bases, in that order; junction bases with no gene match: 10. CDR1 and CDR2 from the germline V gene are SGHTS and YDEGEE. The CDR3 spans 16 residues. As DNA, the CDR3 is TGTGCCAGCAGCTTAGGTACTAGCGGGCCAAAGGATACGCAGTATTTT. Protein: CASSLGTSGPKDTQYF.

The CDR3 reads CASSQPSLGFAYEQYF. CDR3 in DNA: TGCGCCAGCAGCCAACCGTCACTAGGTTTCGCCTACGAGCAGTACTTC. V gene TRBV4-1 combines with J gene TRBJ2-7, with TRBD2 as a possible D gene (5 bases). CDR3 length: 16 amino acids. The germline V gene has CDR1 MGHRA and CDR2 YSYEKL. V lost 2 bases and J lost 2, with 16 bases in between.

The rearrangement links TRBV6-5 to TRBJ2-5; D might be TRBD1 (6 bases). This CDR3 contains 14 residues. Deletions cut 5 bases from V and 1 base from J, with 11 bases between. Germline assignment: CDR1 MNHEY and CDR2 SVGAGI. The CDR3 reads CASSHRTVQETQYF. As DNA, the CDR3 is TGTGCCAGCAGTCACCGGACAGTCCAAGAGACCCAGTACTTC.

J is TRBJ2-1 and V is TRBV10-2; no firm D call. Germline V gives CDR1 WSHSY, CDR2 SAAADI. The V and J ends lost 7 bases and 7 bases respectively, with 11 bases between them. The CDR3 is 12 residues long. The CDR3 coding sequence is TGCGCCAGCAATAATAGGAGAAATGAGCAGTTCTTC. Translating gives CASNNRRNEQFF.

The J gene is TRBJ2-6, the V gene TRBV9, with D tentatively TRBD1 (5 bases). Germline V gives CDR1 SGDLS, CDR2 YYNGEE. The CDR3 is 14 residues long. V dropped 4 bases and J dropped 3 bases, with 8 bases sitting between them. The CDR3 nucleotides read TGTGCCAGCAGCCAACAGGTTGGGGCCAACGTCCTGACTTTC. It specifies CASSQQVGANVLTF. The full variable domain, its missing parts supplied by reference TRBV9 and TRBJ2-6, is DSGVTQTPKHLITATGQRVTLRCSPRSGDLSVYWYQQSLDQGLQFLIQYYNGEERAKGNILERFSAQQFPDLHSELNLSSLELGDSALYFCASSQQVGANVLTFGAGSRLTVL.

This clone was detected only once. The rearrangement links TRBV7-2 to TRBJ2-2; unclear D gene. CDR3 length: 14 residues. V gave up 1 base and J gave up 6 bases, with 9 bases separating them. CDR1 is SGHTA, CDR2 FQGNSA, per germline. The DNA of the CDR3 is TGTGCCAGCAGCTTAGGGCTGGGCTCCGGGGAGCTGTTTTTT. Its translation: CASSLGLGSGELFF.

The genes are TRBV11-3 and TRBJ1-2; 8 positions match TRBD1. This CDR3 region has 14 residues. Germline CDR1 is SGHNT and CDR2 is YENEEA. Losses at the gene ends were 5 bases for V and 4 bases for J; bases not matched to a gene: 6. Written as DNA, the CDR3 is TGTGCCAGCAGCCCTCAGGGGGCGCCCTATGGCTACACCTTC. The encoded protein is CASSPQGAPYGYTF. Filled out from reference TRBV11-3 and TRBJ1-2, the complete variable domain reads EAGVVQSPRYKIIEKKQPVAFWCNPISGHNTLYWYLQNLGQGPELLIRYENEEAVDDSQLPKDRFSAERLKGVDSTLKIQPAELGDSAVYLCASSPQGAPYGYTFGSGTRLTVV.

The rearrangement joins TRBV7-2 to TRBJ1-5; D remains ambiguous. V lost 5 bases to trimming and J lost 0 bases, with 11 bases between them. The length of the CDR3 is 15 residues. Germline-derived CDR1 and CDR2 are SGHTA and FQGNSA. CDR3 protein: CASSESWSSNQPQHF. Written as DNA, the CDR3 is TGTGCCAGCAGCGAGAGTTGGTCTAGCAATCAGCCCCAGCATTTT. The full variable domain, with the rest looked up from reference TRBV7-2 and TRBJ1-5, is GAGVSQSPSNKVTEKGKDVELRCDPISGHTALYWYRQSLGQGLEFLIYFQGNSAPDKSGLPSDRFSAERTGGSVSTLTIQRTQQEDSAVYLCASSESWSSNQPQHFGDGTRLSIL.

The chain recombines TRBV6-5 with TRBJ2-7; 9 bases fit TRBD1. The CDR3 sequence is 15 residues long. Germline V gene sequence: CDR1 MNHEY, CDR2 SVGAGI. J gave up 2 bases and V 4 bases, and 6 bases lay outside the gene matches. The CDR3 region is CASSSSGTGTYEQYF. CDR3 DNA sequence: TGTGCCAGCAGTTCCTCCGGGACAGGGACCTACGAGCAGTACTTC.

The chain carries TRBV5-1 and TRBJ1-6, with TRBD1 matching 8 bases. The CDR3 loop spans 15 amino acids. Per the germline V gene, CDR1 is SGHRS and CDR2 is YFSETQ. Trimming at V came to 4 bases and at J to 7 bases, leaving 7 bases not matched to a gene. The CDR3 loop is CASSVDRAANSPLHF. As DNA, the CDR3 is TGCGCCAGCAGCGTGGACAGGGCGGCGAATTCACCCCTCCACTTT.

This clone occurred a few times. The J gene is TRBJ1-3, the V gene TRBV12-5; D call uncertain. The CDR3 is 13 amino acids. V was cut by 5 bases and J by 0 bases, with 5 bases left in between. Looked up from germline, CDR1 is LGHNT and CDR2 is FRNRAP. The CDR3 protein is CASGSSSGNTIYF. The CDR3 nucleotides are TGTGCTAGTGGTAGTAGCTCTGGAAACACCATATATTTT.

This clone showed up just a few times. The chain is built from TRBV4-1 and TRBJ2-2; TRBD2 agrees at 9 bases. This CDR3 contains 16 residues. The V gene end was trimmed by 4 bases and the J gene end by 3 bases; junction bases not matched to a gene: 6. The germline V gene encodes CDR1 MGHRA and CDR2 YSYEKL. CDR3 region: CASSLRAGGDTGELFF. CDR3 nucleotide sequence: TGCGCCAGCAGCCTGCGGGCGGGAGGGGACACCGGGGAGCTGTTTTTT.

Comment on this clone: One end of the junction is discordant with germline, which a read error may explain. This chain joins TRBV10-2 and TRBJ1-5, with D perhaps matching TRBD1 (6 bases). The CDR3 loop spans 15 amino acids. Germline V gene lookup returns CDR1 WSHSY and CDR2 SAAADI. CDR3 DNA sequence: TGTGCCAGCAGTGAAGACAGGTCGGGCAATCAGCCCCAGCATTTT. As protein: CASSEDRSGNQPQHF.

This rearrangement joins TRBV5-1 to TRBJ2-3, with D perhaps TRBD2 (5 bases). The germline V gene has CDR1 SGHRS and CDR2 YFSETQ. Trimming shortened V by 1 base and J by 2 bases, and 17 bases separated the two germline ends. The length of the CDR3 is 17 residues. CDR3 in DNA: TGCGCCAGCAGCTTGTGGACCCCGAGGGCGACCACAGATACGCAGTATTTT. Its protein is CASSLWTPRATTDTQYF.

J is TRBJ2-3 and V is TRBV27, with 8 bases identical to TRBD2. CDR3 length: 15 residues. V lost 5 bases to trimming and J lost 2 bases; unmatched junction nucleotides: 6. Germline V lookup: CDR1 MNHEY, CDR2 SMNVEV (reference sequence). CDR3 sequence: CASSHTSGNTDTQYF. The DNA of the CDR3 is TGTGCCAGCAGTCACACTAGCGGAAACACAGATACGCAGTATTTT.

The chain has TRBV7-9 and TRBJ1-2; D uncertain. Germline CDR1 SEHNR, CDR2 FQNEAQ (reference sequence). The V gene lost 1 base and the J gene lost 4 bases, with 7 bases spanning the gap. CDR3 size: 13 residues. The CDR3 DNA reads TGTGCCAGCAGCTTAGGGCAGATCTATGGCTACACCTTC. Encoded protein: CASSLGQIYGYTF. The whole variable domain, remainder taken from reference TRBV7-9 and TRBJ1-2, is DTGVSQNPRHKITKRGQNVTFRCDPISEHNRLYWYRQTLGQGPEFLTYFQNEAQLEKSRLLSDRFSAERPKGSFSTLEIQRTEQGDSAMYLCASSLGQIYGYTFGSGTRLTVV.

About this clone: The same CDR3 arises from other DNA sequences in this sample as well. The rearrangement links TRBV5-1 to TRBJ2-1, with D possibly being TRBD2 (6 bases). Deletions cut 0 bases from V and 1 base from J, with 17 bases between. This CDR3 has 18 residues. Per germline, CDR1 SGHRS and CDR2 YFSETQ. The CDR3 is CASSLGGTVKGSYNEQFF. CDR3 DNA: TGCGCCAGCAGCTTGGGCGGGACGGTCAAAGGTTCCTACAATGAGCAGTTCTTC. Using reference TRBV5-1 and TRBJ2-1 for the parts outside the CDR3, the full variable domain is KAGVTQTPRYLIKTRGQQVTLSCSPISGHRSVSWYQQTPGQGLQFLFEYFSETQRNKGNFPGRFSGRQFSNSRSEMNVSTLELGDSALYLCASSLGGTVKGSYNEQFFGPGTRLTVL.

This rearrangement joins TRBV4-1 to TRBJ1-2; TRBD1 matches at 7 bases. The CDR3 extends over 15 amino acids. V shed 0 bases, J shed 8 bases, and the junction held 9 bases outside the gene matches. Germline lookup yields CDR1 MGHRA and CDR2 YSYEKL. The CDR3 loop is CASSQDGTVPLGYTF. CDR3 bases: TGCGCCAGCAGCCAAGATGGGACAGTGCCGTTGGGCTACACCTTC.

This chain uses TRBV7-2 with TRBJ2-5; 9 bases are a match to TRBD2. J gave up 5 bases and V 3 bases, and 7 bases lay outside the gene matches. Germline-derived CDR1 and CDR2 are SGHTA and FQGNSA. The CDR3 runs to 15 residues. The DNA for the CDR3 is TGTGCCAGCAGCTTTAGCGGGAGTTTCAGGGAGACCCAGTACTTC. Residues: CASSFSGSFRETQYF. Looking up the rest from reference TRBV7-2 and TRBJ2-5 gives the full variable domain: GAGVSQSPSNKVTEKGKDVELRCDPISGHTALYWYRQSLGQGLEFLIYFQGNSAPDKSGLPSDRFSAERTGGSVSTLTIQRTQQEDSAVYLCASSFSGSFRETQYFGPGTRLLVL.

The rearrangement links TRBV9 to TRBJ2-3, with 10 bases aligning to TRBD2. V gave up 0 bases and J gave up 8 bases; unmatched junction bases: 6. There are 15 residues in the CDR3. Germline V gene lookup returns CDR1 SGDLS and CDR2 YYNGEE. CDR3: CASSVEEREGSTQYF. The CDR3 DNA follows: TGTGCCAGCAGCGTAGAGGAGCGGGAGGGTAGTACGCAGTATTTT.

This chain connects TRBV18 to TRBJ2-1; 14 bases fit TRBD2. V trimming: 1 base; J trimming: 7 bases; junction bases outside the gene matches: 9. Germline V CDR1 and CDR2: KGHSH, LQKENI. The CDR3 is 18 amino acids. The CDR3 loop reads CASSPLLTGTSGSNEQFF. CDR3 in DNA: TGTGCCAGCTCACCACTATTGACCGGGACTAGCGGGAGTAATGAGCAGTTCTTC.

The genes are TRBV29-1 and TRBJ1-3; maybe TRBD2 (5 bases). The J call may not be correct, given that the DNA end is closer to TRBJ2-2. Germline V gene data show CDR1 as SQVTM and CDR2 as ANQGSEA. This CDR3 is built from 10 residues. CDR3 DNA sequence: TGCAGCGTCGGAGGCGGGGAGCTGTTTTTT. Encoded protein: CSVGGGELFF.

The chain links TRBV5-8 to TRBJ1-1; D might be TRBD1 (6 bases). Trimming took off 6 bases at V and 10 bases at J, with 13 bases between the two ends. Germline CDR1 SGHTS, CDR2 YDEGEE. The CDR3 sequence is 11 residues long. Here the CDR3 DNA reads TGTGCCAGCAACAGGGTAGGGGTAGCTTTCTTT. This gives the protein CASNRVGVAFF.

This clone was observed once. This chain connects TRBV5-4 to TRBJ2-1, with D maybe TRBD2 (6 bases). V gave up 4 bases and J gave up 6 bases, with 26 bases separating them. The V gene's germline CDR1 is SGHNT and CDR2 YYREEE (reference sequence). The CDR3 is 18 amino acids. The DNA of the CDR3 is TGTGCCAGCAGCACCGCCGGTGGTAGCGGTCAGTGGGGCAATGAGCAGTTCTTC. Its protein product is CASSTAGGSGQWGNEQFF.

The rearrangement links TRBV10-3 to TRBJ2-7, with TRBD1 matching 10 bases. The germline gives CDR1 ENHRY, CDR2 SYGVKD. The CDR3 contains 14 residues. The V gene end was trimmed by 3 bases and the J gene end by 4 bases; junction bases not matched to a gene: 3. CDR3 in DNA: TGTGCCATCAGTGACCGGGACAGGGGTTACGAGCAGTACTTC. It codes for CAISDRDRGYEQYF.